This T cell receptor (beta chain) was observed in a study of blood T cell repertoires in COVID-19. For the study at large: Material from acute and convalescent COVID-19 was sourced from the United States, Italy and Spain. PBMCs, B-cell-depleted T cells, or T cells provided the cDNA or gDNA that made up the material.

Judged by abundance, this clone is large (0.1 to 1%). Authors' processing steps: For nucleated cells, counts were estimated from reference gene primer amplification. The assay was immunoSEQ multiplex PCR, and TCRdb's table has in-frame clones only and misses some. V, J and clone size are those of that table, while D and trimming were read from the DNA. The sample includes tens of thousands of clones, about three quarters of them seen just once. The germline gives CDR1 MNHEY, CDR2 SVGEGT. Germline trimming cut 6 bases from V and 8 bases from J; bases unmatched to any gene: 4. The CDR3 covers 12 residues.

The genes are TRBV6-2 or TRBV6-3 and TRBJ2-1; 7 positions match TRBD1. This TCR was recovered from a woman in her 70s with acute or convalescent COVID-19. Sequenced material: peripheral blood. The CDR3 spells CASSSTGYEQFF. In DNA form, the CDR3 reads TGTGCCAGCAGCTCGACAGGGTATGAGCAGTTCTTC.